The text below deals with one T cell receptor (beta chain). Its cognate antigen is unknown. This specimen comes from a study of cytomegalovirus exposure and HLA in healthy donors. Study-wide findings and caveats: Accounts indicate the classifier identified cytomegalovirus status with strong specificity and sensitivity.

The CDR3 consists of 15 residues. V lost 2 bases, J lost 4 bases, and 5 bases stayed unmatched. Germline CDR1 MDHEN, CDR2 SYDVKM. The study ran its PCR with 60 Vbeta and 13 Jbeta primers. Method: immunoSEQ multiplex PCR; TCRdb's copy keeps in-frame clones and lacks some. The repertoire holds about 84,000 clones, with roughly 73% as singletons. This receptor was taken from a male donor in good health and CMV-seropositive. The chain combines TRBV28 with TRBJ1-3; TRBD1 matches 7 bases. The sequenced sample consisted of PBMCs. The CDR3 sequence: CASSLLGQEGNTIYF. DNA for the CDR3: TGTGCCAGCAGTTTACTAGGACAGGAGGGAAACACCATATATTTT.